The 4 T cell receptor beta chains given below trace back to one sample, sequenced in a study of blood T cell repertoires in COVID-19 (dated by TCRdb to about 2020). Library construction relied on the immunoSEQ multiplex PCR assay. The immuneACCESS repertoire file appears here via TCRdb, limited to in-frame rearrangements. These files lack a portion of the clones; in checked studies, under half of the deficit traces to unresolved V genes, and the cause of the others is not known. The sample includes about 320,000 clones, with around 85% observed a single time. Together, the top ten hold 1.5% to 2% of the sample. The sample was PBMCs or T cells enriched from blood (not recorded which). These receptor sequences come from a woman in her 30s who had been exposed to COVID-19.

This chain uses TRBV6-5 with TRBJ2-3; D call uncertain. The germline gives CDR1 MNHEY, CDR2 SVGAGI. V was shortened by 0 bases and J by 9 bases, with 13 bases between the two germline ends. The CDR3 loop spans 14 amino acids. CDR3 in amino acids: CASSYSRDTRTQYF. In DNA, the CDR3 is TGTGCCAGCAGTTACTCGAGAGACACCCGAACGCAGTATTTT.

This clone has more than one count but fewer than ten. V usage is TRBV4-2 and J usage is TRBJ1-2; D gene unclear. Trimming left V 2 bases short and J 0 bases short, with 7 bases between. This CDR3 comprises 14 residues. Germline V gene data show CDR1 as LGHNA and CDR2 as YNFKEQ. This chain's CDR3 is CASSQMTANYGYTF. As DNA, the CDR3 is TGTGCCAGCAGCCAAATGACTGCTAACTATGGCTACACCTTC.

V and J are TRBV7-3 and TRBJ1-2, with D uncertain. The ends were cut back, 2 bases at V and 4 bases at J, with 8 bases in the middle. Germline CDR1 and CDR2: SGHTA and FQGTGA. The CDR3 is 13 residues long. This chain's CDR3 is CASSLGGVYGYTF. CDR3 nucleotide sequence: TGTGCCAGCAGCTTAGGCGGGGTCTATGGCTACACCTTC.

The table lists this clone with a count of one. CDR3 loop: CASSTDRGRSNSPLHF. In nucleotides, the CDR3 is TGTGCCAGTAGCACCGACAGGGGGCGTTCGAATTCACCCCTCCACTTT. The genes are TRBV19 and TRBJ1-6; 10 positions match TRBD1. The CDR3 covers 16 residues. The J segment lost 7 bases and the V segment lost 6 bases, leaving 9 bases of the junction unmatched. In germline, CDR1 is LNHDA, CDR2 SQIVND (reference sequence).